The 5 T cell receptor beta chains below come from one sample, sequenced in a study of blood T cell repertoires in COVID-19. Using immunoSEQ multiplex PCR, the repertoire was profiled, and TCRdb retains in-frame clones only, with some absent. The sample carries 140,000 to 150,000 clones, 80% recorded once. The sequenced sample consisted of peripheral blood. Receptor source: a woman between 50 and 59 years old with acute or convalescent COVID-19.

The CDR3 region is CASSLGATSGGALAYNEQFF. The CDR3 DNA reads TGTGCCAGCAGCCTTGGGGCGACTAGCGGGGGTGCTTTAGCCTACAATGAGCAGTTCTTC. This rearrangement joins TRBV3-1 (or the pseudogene TRBV3-2) to TRBJ2-1; 12 bases fit TRBD2. The V and J ends lost 4 bases and 2 bases, in that order; junction bases with no gene match: 15. The CDR3 spans 20 residues. Germline V gene data show CDR1 as LGHDT and CDR2 as YNNKEL (reference sequence).

This chain joins TRBV28 and TRBJ2-7; 8 positions match TRBD1. The CDR3 is 15 residues long. The V segment lost 9 bases and the J segment 4 bases; nucleotides outside the gene matches: 14. Germline V gene lookup returns CDR1 MDHEN and CDR2 SYDVKM. CDR3 in DNA: TGTGCCAGTAAACCCACAGGGGGGTCCTCTTACGAGCAGTACTTC. This sequence encodes CASKPTGGSSYEQYF.

The chain employs TRBV7-3 and TRBJ1-1; no clear D gene. CDR3 length equals 13 residues. The germline gives CDR1 SGHTA, CDR2 FQGTGA. Trimming removed 2 bases at V and 1 base at J, with 5 bases between. The CDR3 coding sequence is TGTGCCAGCAGCTTACAGGAGAACACTGAAGCTTTCTTT. Its translation: CASSLQENTEAFF.

V gene TRBV12-3 or TRBV12-4 combines with J gene TRBJ1-4; D gene unclear. The V end was cut by 6 bases, the J end by 9 bases, with 14 bases between. The CDR3 spans 13 residues. The CDR3 protein is CASSPGKGQKLFF. As DNA, the CDR3 is TGTGCCAGCAGCCCCGGGAAAGGGCAAAAACTGTTTTTT.

By sample fraction, this clone is medium-sized. The chain joins TRBV7-9 to TRBJ1-5, with 8 bases aligning to TRBD1. After removal of 5 bases from V and 5 bases from J, the junction contained 5 bases not matched to a gene. The length of the CDR3 is 14 residues. Germline V lookup: CDR1 SEHNR, CDR2 FQNEAQ (reference sequence). CDR3 in DNA: TGTGCCAGCAGCGAGGACAGGGACCATCAGCCCCAGCATTTT. Its protein is CASSEDRDHQPQHF.